The 9 T cell receptor beta chains presented below share a single source sample, sequenced in a study of T cell responses to AZD1222 COVID-19 vaccine. Here immunoSEQ multiplex PCR was the method, and the copy in TCRdb shows in-frame clones only, minus some. The repertoire includes 130,000 or so clones, 93% of them detected once, and under 3.5% sits in the top ten. The specimen was peripheral blood, collected on day 0 of AZD1222 vaccination. These receptor sequences come from an adult in good health.

CDR3 DNA: TGTGCCAGCAGCTCCGACAGGGGTTGGGGCTACGAGCAGTACTTC. Its protein is CASSSDRGWGYEQYF. The J gene is TRBJ2-7, the V gene TRBV11-2; TRBD1 matches 8 bases. This CDR3 is built from 15 residues. V dropped 4 bases and J dropped 3; count of bases not matched to a gene: 8. Germline V gene sequence: CDR1 SGHAT, CDR2 FQNNGV.

The rearrangement uses TRBV27 and TRBJ2-1, with TRBD1 as a possible D gene (5 bases). The CDR3 runs 12 residues. Germline V gives CDR1 MNHEY, CDR2 SMNVEV (reference sequence). The V gene lost 6 bases and the J gene lost 5 bases, with 8 bases spanning the gap. CDR3 nucleotides: TGTGCCAGCAGCGACAGACACAATGAGCAGTTCTTC. Its protein product is CASSDRHNEQFF.

This chain links TRBV7-8 with TRBJ2-1, with D possibly being TRBD1 or TRBD2 (5 bases each). V was pared by 2 bases and J by 5 bases, with 13 bases between. The germline V gene encodes CDR1 SGHVS and CDR2 FQNEAQ. CDR3 length: 15 residues. The CDR3 protein is CASSLYRGYNNEQFF. The CDR3 bases are TGTGCCAGCAGCTTATACCGGGGCTATAACAATGAGCAGTTCTTC.

This chain connects TRBV7-3 to TRBJ2-3; 7 nucleotides agree with TRBD1. J lost 1 base, V lost 5 bases, and 3 bases had no gene match. The CDR3 totals 14 residues. Germline CDR1 reads SGHTA; CDR2 reads FQGTGA. The CDR3 DNA reads as TGTGCCAGCAGCCGTGGACAGGGCACAGATACGCAGTATTTT. Translated: CASSRGQGTDTQYF.

The genes are TRBV19 and TRBJ1-5; TRBD1 is a possible D gene (6 bases). This CDR3 is built from 17 residues. Per germline, CDR1 LNHDA and CDR2 SQIVND (reference sequence). With 5 bases removed from V and 5 bases from J, the gap between germline ends came to 22 bases. CDR3 loop: CASSATASGGGYQPQHF. The CDR3 DNA is TGTGCCAGTAGTGCCACTGCTTCGGGGGGCGGATATCAGCCCCAGCATTTT.

The chain has TRBV19 and TRBJ1-1; D might be TRBD1 (5 bases). Trimming pared 6 bases from V and 1 base from J, leaving 12 bases between. The CDR3 spans 14 residues. CDR1 is LNHDA, CDR2 SQIVND, per germline (reference sequence). CDR3 sequence (DNA): TGTGCCAGTAGCTGGAACAGGTGGAACACTGAAGCTTTCTTT. Its translation: CASSWNRWNTEAFF.

The chain couples TRBV20-1 to TRBJ2-7, with 9 bases aligning to TRBD2. J was trimmed by 4 bases and V by 3 bases; bases with no gene match: 4. CDR3 length: 13 amino acids. Per germline, CDR1 DFQATT and CDR2 SNEGSKA (reference sequence). The CDR3 reads CSASTLAGYEQYF. The CDR3 nucleotides read TGCAGTGCTAGTACCCTAGCGGGGTACGAGCAGTACTTC.

This clone appeared a single time. The rearrangement joins TRBV18 to TRBJ2-1, with 7 nucleotides matching TRBD2. V was pared by 3 bases and J by 10 bases, with 6 bases of the junction left unmatched. There are 13 residues in the CDR3. The germline V gene encodes CDR1 KGHSH and CDR2 LQKENI. CDR3: CASSPVLLAEQFF. CDR3 nucleotide sequence: TGTGCCAGCTCACCTGTCTTACTAGCGGAGCAGTTCTTC.

The chain couples TRBV27 to TRBJ1-1; a possible D gene is TRBD1 (6 bases). CDR1 and CDR2 (germline): MNHEY, SMNVEV (reference sequence). Trimming shortened V by 2 bases and J by 1 base, and 11 bases separated the two germline ends. The CDR3 contains 15 residues. CDR3 loop: CASSLAGGSNTEAFF. CDR3 coding DNA: TGTGCCAGCAGTTTAGCGGGGGGCTCGAACACTGAAGCTTTCTTT.